This TCR beta chain came from a study of immune heterogeneity within non-small cell lung tumors. Study-wide findings and caveats: Identical dominant CDR3 beta clonotypes were found recurring across a patient's tumor sites, along with site-unique high-frequency clones.

Germline-derived CDR1 and CDR2 are SNHLY and FYNNEI. The junction had 13 bases not matched to a gene; V was cut back by 9 bases and J by 4 bases. This CDR3 comprises 15 residues. Using 32 V and 13 J primers, multiplex PCR amplified TCR beta CDR3. TCRdb re-analysed the multiplex PCR reads in MiXCR, keeping a single row per CDR3 protein. Here the sample spans about 4,600 distinct CDR3 sequences, around 33% being singletons. Bulk tumor genomic DNA, roughly 600 ng per sample, was used as template. Widely spaced biopsies, several per primary tumor, were obtained at surgery. Patients underwent curative surgery for untreated, newly diagnosed non-small cell lung cancer. Patients with newly diagnosed non-small cell lung cancer who underwent surgery with curative intent served as donors. In its sample, this clonotype is medium-sized (0.01 to 0.1%). The antigen remains undetermined.

This chain uses TRBV2 with TRBJ1-2, with 8 positions matching TRBD1. The specimen sequenced was lung tumor tissue. The TCR sequence derives from a woman aged 45-59 years with non-small cell lung cancer. The CDR3 nucleotides are TGTGCCAGTCTCGGATCAGGGGGCCGGGGCTATGGCTACACCTTC. Its translation is CASLGSGGRGYGYTF.